Below, 21 T cell receptor beta chains from the same sample are listed, as sequenced in a study of control samples from healthy donors and cancer patients. The repertoire was sequenced with immunoSEQ multiplex PCR; TCRdb's copy has only in-frame clones and lacks some. The data show tens of thousands of clones, over 75% seen once. Sequenced material: blood. Every receptor here comes from a man aged 50 to 60 in good health.

The V and J genes are TRBV5-5 and TRBJ1-5; TRBD1 aligns across 7 bases. Germline V CDR1 and CDR2: SGHKS, YYEKEE (reference sequence). This CDR3 is 15 amino acids long. V dropped 1 base and J dropped 3; count of bases not matched to a gene: 4. CDR3 region: CASSLWGTVNQPQHF. The CDR3 bases are TGTGCCAGCAGCTTGTGGGGGACAGTCAATCAGCCCCAGCATTTT.

The chain couples TRBV19 to TRBJ1-5; TRBD1 might be the D (6 bases). Germline lookup yields CDR1 LNHDA and CDR2 SQIVND (reference sequence). The CDR3 sequence is 16 residues long. The V gene lost 3 bases and the J gene lost 9 bases, with 21 bases spanning the gap. CDR3 region: CASSIPGWGAPGPQHF. As DNA, the CDR3 is TGTGCCAGTAGTATTCCCGGGTGGGGGGCACCCGGGCCCCAGCATTTT.

The rearrangement joins TRBV12-5 to TRBJ2-2; no clear D gene. CDR3 length: 15 amino acids. Germline loops: CDR1 LGHNT, CDR2 FRNRAP. Trimming left V 5 bases short and J 4 bases short, with 14 bases between. CDR3 sequence reads: CASGRGNGRTGELFF. The CDR3 nucleotides read TGTGCTAGTGGTCGTGGTAACGGTCGCACCGGGGAGCTGTTTTTT.

V and J are TRBV10-2 and TRBJ2-2, with D tentatively TRBD1 or TRBD2 (5 bases each). CDR1 WSHSY and CDR2 SAAADI come from the germline V gene. V lost 10 bases to trimming and J lost 7 bases, with 13 bases between them. The CDR3 runs to 12 residues. In DNA form, the CDR3 reads TGCGCCATTTCAGGGACGGACGGGGAGCTGTTTTTT. This encodes CAISGTDGELFF.

The V gene is TRBV18, the J gene TRBJ2-5; 8 bases align to TRBD1. The V segment lost 0 bases and the J segment 5 bases; nucleotides outside the gene matches: 2. The CDR3 consists of 14 residues. CDR1 and CDR2 (germline): KGHSH, LQKENI. The CDR3 protein is CASSPPTGVETQYF. Here the CDR3 DNA reads TGTGCCAGCTCACCACCGACAGGGGTCGAGACCCAGTACTTC.

The chain links TRBV19 to TRBJ1-5; possibly TRBD1 for D (5 bases). The germline V and J ends were trimmed by 5 bases and 7 bases, with 9 bases remaining between them. The CDR3 extends over 12 amino acids. Germline CDR1 LNHDA, CDR2 SQIVND (reference sequence). Here the CDR3 reads CASSGGDQPQHF. The CDR3, as DNA: TGTGCCAGTAGTGGGGGGGACCAGCCCCAGCATTTT.

The V and J genes are TRBV4-2 and TRBJ2-3; D tentatively fits TRBD1 or TRBD2 (5 bases each). There are 21 residues in the CDR3. Germline V gene sequence: CDR1 LGHNA, CDR2 YNFKEQ. V was pared by 3 bases and J by 1 base, with 29 bases between. The DNA of the CDR3 is TGTGCCAGCAGCCAGGGGGTAGACTGGGCAGTTGAGGGGTCTGGCACAGATACGCAGTATTTT. This sequence encodes CASSQGVDWAVEGSGTDTQYF.

This clone has just one count. The rearrangement joins TRBV6-6 to TRBJ1-5; no firm D call. V was clipped by 2 bases and J by 4 bases, with 9 bases between them. The CDR3 is 14 amino acids. CDR1 and CDR2 (germline): MNHNY, SVGAGI (reference sequence). CDR3 coding DNA: TGTGCCAGCAGTTACGAGGGAAGTAATCAGCCCCAGCATTTT. Translation gives CASSYEGSNQPQHF.

The chain links TRBV4-2 to TRBJ2-7, with D uncertain. This CDR3 spans 15 amino acids. Trimming removed 0 bases from V and 1 base from J, with 10 bases in between. Looked up from germline, CDR1 is LGHNA and CDR2 is YNFKEQ. The CDR3 bases are TGTGCCAGCAGCCAAGAGGCGGCCTCTTCCTACGAGCAGTACTTC. This translates into CASSQEAASSYEQYF.

The V call is TRBV29-1, the J call TRBJ1-2; TRBD1 matches at 9 bases. The germline gives CDR1 SQVTM, CDR2 ANQGSEA. This CDR3 region has 15 residues. The V and J ends lost 4 bases and 4 bases, in that order; junction bases with no gene match: 10. The CDR3 nucleotides read TGCAGCGTTGTTCCCCCGGGACAGGGTCCCTATGGCTACACCTTC. Amino acids: CSVVPPGQGPYGYTF.

This clone was observed a single time. The gene calls are TRBV2 and TRBJ2-3; possibly TRBD1 or TRBD2 for D (6 bases each). The CDR3 sequence is 14 residues long. V was pared by 6 bases and J by 3 bases, with 13 bases between. Germline lookup yields CDR1 SNHLY and CDR2 FYNNEI. This chain's CDR3 is CASRRGEVTDTQYF. The DNA of the CDR3 is TGTGCCAGCAGGAGGGGGGAAGTGACAGATACGCAGTATTTT.

The chain is built from TRBV5-5 and TRBJ1-5; 7 nucleotides agree with TRBD1. Germline assignment: CDR1 SGHKS and CDR2 YYEKEE (reference sequence). The CDR3 extends over 15 amino acids. The V segment lost 4 bases and the J segment 0 bases; nucleotides outside the gene matches: 4. The CDR3 DNA is TGTGCCAGCAGCCTCGGGACAGTTAGCAATCAGCCCCAGCATTTT. Translated, it gives CASSLGTVSNQPQHF.

The chain combines TRBV6-1 with TRBJ2-7; D not certain. Germline V lookup: CDR1 MNHNS, CDR2 SASEGT. The CDR3 spans 12 residues. V lost 1 base and J lost 3, with 4 bases in between. The CDR3 bases are TGTGCCAGCAGTGAAGGGGGCTACGAGCAGTACTTC. This codes for CASSEGGYEQYF.

This sequence joins TRBV7-2 and TRBJ2-7; D gene ambiguous. The CDR3 is 14 amino acids. Trimming took off 5 bases at V and 0 bases at J, with 11 bases between the two ends. Germline values: CDR1 SGHTA, CDR2 FQGNSA. DNA for the CDR3: TGTGCCAGCAGCGGGCTGGGGTTCTCCTACGAGCAGTACTTC. Protein: CASSGLGFSYEQYF.

V usage is TRBV29-1 and J usage is TRBJ1-1, with D unclear. This CDR3 comprises 11 residues. V gave up 7 bases and J gave up 3 bases, with 9 bases separating them. Per germline, CDR1 SQVTM and CDR2 ANQGSEA. The CDR3 loop reads CSATKDTEAFF. For the CDR3, the DNA is TGCAGCGCTACGAAGGACACTGAAGCTTTCTTT.

The V call is TRBV5-1, the J call TRBJ2-3; unclear D gene. Per the germline V gene, CDR1 is SGHRS and CDR2 is YFSETQ. V lost 2 bases to trimming and J lost 7 bases, with 5 bases between them. The CDR3 totals 11 residues. CDR3 in amino acids: CASSFTNTQYF. DNA of the CDR3: TGCGCCAGCAGCTTCACCAATACGCAGTATTTT.

The gene calls are TRBV30 and TRBJ1-2; D uncertain. CDR1 GTSNPN and CDR2 SVGIG come from the germline V gene (reference sequence). The CDR3 totals 11 residues. V gave up 4 bases and J gave up 4 bases, with 7 bases separating them. The chain's CDR3 is CAWTGPYGYTF. The CDR3 nucleotides are TGTGCCTGGACCGGGCCCTATGGCTACACCTTC.

The rearrangement uses TRBV4-1 and TRBJ1-1; D call uncertain. This CDR3 region has 13 residues. V was pared by 0 bases and J by 3 bases, with 5 bases between. CDR1 is MGHRA, CDR2 YSYEKL, per germline. As DNA, the CDR3 is TGCGCCAGCAGCCAAGAGGGATACACTGAAGCTTTCTTT. It specifies CASSQEGYTEAFF.

This chain joins TRBV5-1 and TRBJ2-5; either TRBD1 or TRBD2 may fit D (6 bases each). From germline, CDR1 is SGHRS and CDR2 YFSETQ. Trimming shortened V by 4 bases and J by 4 bases, and 14 bases separated the two germline ends. There are 14 residues in the CDR3. CDR3 in DNA: TGCGCCAGCAGCCCGCGGGACACCCGAGAGACCCAGTACTTC. Its protein is CASSPRDTRETQYF. Supplemented by reference TRBV5-1 and TRBJ2-5, the full variable domain reads KAGVTQTPRYLIKTRGQQVTLSCSPISGHRSVSWYQQTPGQGLQFLFEYFSETQRNKGNFPGRFSGRQFSNSRSEMNVSTLELGDSALYLCASSPRDTRETQYFGPGTRLLVL.

V and J are TRBV28 and TRBJ1-1; no clear D. CDR1 is MDHEN and CDR2 is SYDVKM in the germline V gene. This CDR3 has 14 amino acids. Trimming cost V 7 bases and J 0 bases, with 12 bases left between them. CDR3 residues: CASTLDGVNTEAFF. The CDR3 region has the DNA TGTGCCAGCACCCTCGATGGGGTGAACACTGAAGCTTTCTTT.

This clone was recorded only once. The chain joins TRBV19 to TRBJ1-3, with D possibly TRBD1 on 6 matching bases. The CDR3 has 15 residues. Germline V gene lookup returns CDR1 LNHDA and CDR2 SQIVND (reference sequence). V was pared by 4 bases and J by 2 bases, with 12 bases between. This CDR3 is CASSTATGTGNTIYF. The DNA of the CDR3 is TGTGCCAGTAGTACTGCGACAGGAACTGGAAACACCATATATTTT.